This TCR beta chain was sequenced in a study of post-analysis software for immune sequencing data (dated by TCRdb to the mid-2010s). Study-wide context: Disease courses on record covered relapsing-remitting, secondary progressive and progressive-relapsing multiple sclerosis, though some patients had no subtype annotation. The patient repertoires were compared against about a dozen previously published healthy control repertoires obtained from donors aged 6 to 25 years. A subset of samples was prepared in parallel using single-end sample barcoding, then pooled and co-amplified after Illumina adapter ligation.

Libraries came from PCR. These reads were obtained on an Illumina HiSeq 2500. Unique molecular identifiers were incorporated into TCR beta cDNA libraries to reduce PCR and sequencing biases. Some 500,000 cDNA molecules were obtained for every 1 to 10 million input T cells, so each molecule roughly corresponded to one T cell. Patient libraries were prepared and sequenced with the same protocol used for the earlier healthy control dataset. Within a given batch, samples were prepared together, multiplexed and sequenced on the same HiSeq lane. Per the source publication's procedure: Raw barcoded reads were processed with MIGEC, discarding single-read molecular identifier groups before consensus assembly and CDR3 extraction. Clonotype tables were post-analysed with VDJtools, normalizing diversity by down-sampling all datasets to the smallest sample size. To correct batch-related cross-sample contamination, repertoire overlap clustering matched CDR3 amino acid sequences but not nucleotide sequences. TCRdb redid the processing of the public reads, applying fastp at Q25 and MiXCR, and retained in-frame beta chains. Every distinct CDR3 protein forms one entry, paired with its most common genes and DNA. The V and J calls here are based on TCRdb, not the publication. Counted in this sample were roughly 800,000 distinct CDR3 sequences; about 45% of them appeared once. The ten biggest clones cover approximately 4.4% of the sample.

On the study overall, not on this receptor specifically: Compared with controls, multiple sclerosis patients had significantly lower normalized Chao1 diversity, a finding suggesting substantial peripheral T-cell clonal expansion. Direct clustering with F measure showed strong co-clustering of samples prepared in the same batch, prompting a batch-effect correction. Significantly higher frequencies in patients than in controls were found for roughly 5 TRBV segments, including TRBV5-6, TRBV5-1 and TRBV20-1. The control group was slightly older than the multiple sclerosis patient group.

Points on this clonotype: What this receptor recognizes is not known. No base quality values were provided; no much bigger clone lies one nucleotide off.

The junction shows trimming of 7 bases on V and 7 bases on J, and the gene matches do not reach 9 bases of it. The CDR3 holds 14 amino acids from the cysteine to the phenylalanine. CDR3 DNA only is kept here, 42 bases in frame from base 1. From a lookup of the germline V gene, CDR1 and CDR2 are MNHEY and SVGAGI. To demonstrate the VDJtools post-analysis software, the study profiled TCR beta repertoires from the peripheral blood of about 13 young patients with multiple sclerosis. Multiple sclerosis patients were children and adolescents aged roughly 6 to 17 years. The sequence was obtained from a girl under 18 with multiple sclerosis. Sequenced input: blood. The V and J genes are TRBV6-5 and TRBJ1-2; TRBD1 aligns with 10 central bases. The DNA sequence is as follows: TGTGCCAGCACCCGGGACAGGGGAGGACTTGGCTACACCTTC. This sequence encodes CASTRDRGGLGYTF.